This entry is about one T cell receptor (beta chain). These data come from a study of cytomegalovirus exposure and HLA in healthy donors. Background on the study: In a later analysis, it was reported that the approximately 110 validation repertoires had been produced on the same platform as the 550 to 700 repertoires belonging to the first cohort.

The data were produced by immunoSEQ multiplex PCR, yet TCRdb's version contains in-frame clones alone and is incomplete. The data show 150,000 to 180,000 clones, around 88% seen once. The sequenced sample consisted of PBMCs. The TCR was taken from a man aged 18 to 29 in good health and CMV-seropositive.

CDR3 region: CASSLNQGGNYGYTF. In DNA form, the CDR3 reads TGTGCCAGCAGCTTGAACCAGGGGGGAAACTATGGCTACACCTTC. The chain is built from TRBV5-6 and TRBJ1-2; 7 positions match TRBD1. With V trimmed by 1 base and J by 2 bases, 5 bases remained unmatched. This CDR3 is built from 15 residues. CDR1 and CDR2 (germline): SGHDT, YYEEEE.